This TCR beta chain originates from a study of blood T cell repertoires in COVID-19. In its sample, this clone was seen once. TCRdb keeps only in-frame clones here, not all; method: immunoSEQ multiplex PCR. The sample holds around 280,000 clones, around four fifths seen once. This CDR3 comprises 14 residues. CDR1 LGHDT and CDR2 YNNKEL come from the germline V gene (reference sequence). Trimming pared 1 base from V and 4 bases from J, leaving 11 bases between. The specimen was peripheral blood. This TCR came from a woman aged 50 to 60 with active or convalescent COVID-19. This chain links TRBV3-1 (or the pseudogene TRBV3-2) with TRBJ2-7; tentatively, D is TRBD1 (5 bases). The CDR3 bases are TGTGCCAGCAGCCAAGGGGCAGGGTGGTACGAGCAGTACTTC. It specifies CASSQGAGWYEQYF.